This T cell receptor (beta chain) is from a study of cytomegalovirus exposure and HLA in healthy donors. Findings and caveats of the study: Across donors, presence/absence analyses took sequencing depth to be roughly uniform. In a later analysis, HLA-associated TCR beta chains were more clonally expanded than equally common others. After further analysis at a later stage, 16,951 TCR beta sequences were associated with HLA alleles at 0.05 false discovery rate.

The PCR made use of 60 Vbeta and 13 Jbeta primers. Profiled with immunoSEQ multiplex PCR; TCRdb holds only in-frame clones, not every one. In the table there are around 120,000 clones, 78% of which are singletons. Remarks on this clone: Its antigen is not identified. Compared with germline, one end of the junction differs, possibly owing to a read error.

Donors likely had unrecorded immune exposures despite being nominally healthy when sampled. The CDR3 has 17 amino acids. Per the germline V gene, CDR1 is SEHNR and CDR2 is FQNEAQ (reference sequence). The rearrangement joins TRBV7-9 to TRBJ1-2; TRBD1 matches 10 bases. The specimen sequenced was PBMCs. The receptor comes from a woman aged 40 to 49 in good health and CMV-seronegative. The CDR3 nucleotides are TGTTCCAGCAGCTTTATTACAAACCGGGACAGGGGTTATGGCTACACCTTC. Its protein product is CSSSFITNRDRGYGYTF.